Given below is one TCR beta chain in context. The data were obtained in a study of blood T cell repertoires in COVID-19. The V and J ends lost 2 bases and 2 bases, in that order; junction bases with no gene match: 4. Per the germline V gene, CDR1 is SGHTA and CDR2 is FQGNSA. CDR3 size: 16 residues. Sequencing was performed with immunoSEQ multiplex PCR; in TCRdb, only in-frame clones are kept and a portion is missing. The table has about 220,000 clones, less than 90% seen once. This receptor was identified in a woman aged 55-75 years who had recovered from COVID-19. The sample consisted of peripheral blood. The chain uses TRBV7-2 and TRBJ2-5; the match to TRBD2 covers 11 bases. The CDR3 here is CASSLWVAGGQETQYF. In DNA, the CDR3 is TGTGCCAGCAGCTTATGGGTAGCGGGGGGGCAAGAGACCCAGTACTTC.